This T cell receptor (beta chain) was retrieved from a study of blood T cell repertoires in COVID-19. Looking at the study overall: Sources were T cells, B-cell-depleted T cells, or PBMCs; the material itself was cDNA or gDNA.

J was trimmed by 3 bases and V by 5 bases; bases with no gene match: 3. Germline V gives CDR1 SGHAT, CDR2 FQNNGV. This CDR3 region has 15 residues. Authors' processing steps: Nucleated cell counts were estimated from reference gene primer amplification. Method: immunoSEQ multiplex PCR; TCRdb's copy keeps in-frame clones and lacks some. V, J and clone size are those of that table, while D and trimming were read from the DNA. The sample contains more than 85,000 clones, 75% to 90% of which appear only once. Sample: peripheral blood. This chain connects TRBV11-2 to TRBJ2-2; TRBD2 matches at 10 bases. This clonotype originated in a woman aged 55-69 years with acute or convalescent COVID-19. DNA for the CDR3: TGTGCCAGCAGCCCTCTAGCGGGAGACACCGGGGAGCTGTTTTTT. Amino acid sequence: CASSPLAGDTGELFF.